One sample yielded the 11 T cell receptor beta chains listed below, sequenced in a study of T-cell reconstitution after alpha-beta-depleted transplantation in children. Library preparation (for TCRbeta) was performed with unique molecular identifiers. TCRdb itself ran the PCR reads through MiXCR, one entry per CDR3 protein. The data contain 300,000 to 350,000 distinct CDR3 sequences, 20% to 30% of them singletons. Sequences were derived from PBMCs, mostly from graft donor cells, sampled 180 days after TCRalphabeta/CD19-depleted stem cell transplant. These receptors originate from a male patient younger than 18 who had a stem cell transplant for acute lymphoblastic leukemia, so the T cells may come from the graft donor.

This clonotype was observed many times. CDR3 amino acids: CASSLGASGANVLTF. DNA of the CDR3: TGCGCCAGCAGCTTGGGGGCCTCTGGGGCCAACGTCCTGACTTTC. This chain links TRBV5-1 with TRBJ2-6, with D hard to call. V gave up 0 bases and J gave up 0 bases, with 4 bases separating them. CDR1 and CDR2 (germline): SGHRS, YFSETQ. This CDR3 contains 15 residues.

The chain has TRBV12-3 or TRBV12-4 and TRBJ1-1, with D possibly being TRBD1 (6 bases). V lost 6 bases to trimming and J lost 1 base, with 9 bases between them. The CDR3 has 13 residues. CDR3 loop: CASRSTGNTEAFF. The CDR3 DNA is TGTGCCAGCAGGTCGACAGGGAACACTGAAGCTTTCTTT.

The V and J genes are TRBV29-1 and TRBJ2-7; TRBD2 agrees at 14 bases. The CDR3 has 15 amino acids. Germline V gene lookup returns CDR1 SQVTM and CDR2 ANQGSEA. After removal of 3 bases from V and 5 bases from J, the junction contained 6 bases not matched to a gene. The CDR3: CSVERLAGGPHEQYF. CDR3 coding DNA: TGCAGCGTTGAGCGACTAGCGGGAGGGCCGCACGAGCAGTACTTC.

The gene calls are TRBV28 and TRBJ2-2; D uncertain. The CDR3 is made up of 12 amino acids. V gave up 3 bases and J gave up 7 bases, with 6 bases separating them. Looked up from germline, CDR1 is MDHEN and CDR2 is SYDVKM. The CDR3 sequence: CASSFRSGELFF. CDR3 nucleotide sequence: TGTGCCAGCAGTTTTAGGAGCGGGGAGCTGTTTTTT. Together with reference TRBV28 and TRBJ2-2, the CDR3 gives the full variable domain: DVKVTQSSRYLVKRTGEKVFLECVQDMDHENMFWYRQDPGLGLRLIYFSYDVKMKEKGDIPEGYSVSREKKERFSLILESASTNQTSMYLCASSFRSGELFFGEGSRLTVL.

This clonotype was detected only a few times. This sequence joins TRBV21-1 and TRBJ2-2; the D segment call TRBD2 is taken from the table without a DNA check. TRBV21-1 is a pseudogene. This CDR3 spans 15 amino acids. CDR3 in amino acids: CASSKTSGDTGELFF. The CDR3 coding sequence is TGTGCCAGCAGCAAGACTAGTGGGGACACCGGGGAGCTGTTTTTT.

The CDR3 sequence is CASSSQRDWPYEQYF. The CDR3, as DNA: TGTGCCAGCAGCTCACAACGGGACTGGCCCTACGAGCAGTACTTC. The gene calls are TRBV11-2 and TRBJ2-7; TRBD2 might be the D (6 bases). Germline V gives CDR1 SGHAT, CDR2 FQNNGV. The CDR3 has 15 amino acids. Trimming took 4 bases from V and 2 from J, leaving 15 bases between them.

This clonotype turned up a few times. The CDR3 is CASSPGANSPLHF. Written as DNA, the CDR3 is TGCGCCAGCAGCCCGGGGGCGAATTCACCCCTCCACTTT. This chain links TRBV5-1 with TRBJ1-6; D possibly corresponds to TRBD1 (6 bases). Germline V gene sequence: CDR1 SGHRS, CDR2 YFSETQ. CDR3 length: 13 amino acids. V was clipped by 4 bases and J by 7 bases, with 9 bases between them.

The DNA for the CDR3 is TGCAGCGTTGGGGGGATTTACGAGCAGTACTTC. This codes for CSVGGIYEQYF. The chain recombines TRBV29-1 with TRBJ2-7; D is perhaps TRBD1 or TRBD2 (5 bases each). The germline gives CDR1 SQVTM, CDR2 ANQGSEA. The CDR3 loop spans 11 amino acids. Trimming shortened V by 4 bases and J by 4 bases, and 8 bases separated the two germline ends.

V gene TRBV19 combines with J gene TRBJ2-7; D is unresolved. Trimming pared 1 base from V and 2 bases from J, leaving 12 bases between. Germline V lookup: CDR1 LNHDA, CDR2 SQIVND (reference sequence). This CDR3 has 15 amino acids. Here the CDR3 DNA reads TGTGCCAGTAGTATAGCTGAGCCTTCGACCTACGAGCAGTACTTC. Its protein is CASSIAEPSTYEQYF.

This clonotype turned up a few times. The rearrangement links TRBV7-9 to TRBJ2-7, with unresolved D. CDR1 SEHNR and CDR2 FQNEAQ come from the germline V gene (reference sequence). The ends were cut back, 5 bases at V and 0 bases at J, with 14 bases in the middle. The CDR3 spans 15 residues. In DNA, the CDR3 is TGTGCCAGCAGCAAGGACGGTCTCCGCTCCTACGAGCAGTACTTC. Translation: CASSKDGLRSYEQYF.

The gene calls are TRBV9 and TRBJ2-7; 8 bases fit TRBD1. V lost 0 bases, J lost 5 bases, and 7 bases stayed unmatched. The CDR3 sequence is 15 residues long. CDR1 and CDR2 (germline): SGDLS, YYNGEE. The CDR3 DNA reads as TGTGCCAGCAGCGTAGGAGGACAGGGAATTAACGAGCAGTACTTC. The encoded protein is CASSVGGQGINEQYF.